This T cell receptor (beta chain) was found in a study of vaccination effects on CD4 cells after COVID-19. About this clone itself: The antigen is undetermined.

Prior to sequencing, the ViraFEST assay stimulated PBMC with viral peptide pools, which expanded the antigen-specific CD4+ T cells. Culture lasted about 11 days before CD4+ T cell isolation. BNT162b2 vaccine or mRNA-1273 vaccine was given to participants in two doses. It was on days 3 and 7 that half the medium was replaced with IL-2 medium. Trimming left V 1 base short and J 4 bases short, with 10 bases between. The CDR3 spans 15 residues. Germline lookup yields CDR1 SEHNR and CDR2 FQNEAQ (reference sequence). This table comes from immunoSEQ multiplex PCR, and its TCRdb copy is limited to in-frame clones, with some not included. The sample has about 29,000 clones, roughly 71% seen once.

The receptor was isolated from a human donor who received a COVID-19 vaccine. The J gene is TRBJ2-2, the V gene TRBV7-9; the D gene is possibly TRBD1 (5 bases). The starting material was CD4+ T cells from PBMCs cultured with HCoV-OC43 spike peptides, obtained after COVID-19 vaccination. Subset given: HCoV-OC43 spike overlapping peptide pool stimulation. CDR3 sequence: CASSLGGSVTGELFF. DNA for the CDR3: TGTGCCAGCAGCTTAGGGGGCAGCGTCACCGGGGAGCTGTTTTTT.